These 9 T cell receptor beta chains came from one sample sequenced in a study of cytomegalovirus exposure and HLA in healthy donors. The study ran its PCR with 60 Vbeta and 13 Jbeta primers. Sequenced by immunoSEQ multiplex PCR; TCRdb stores in-frame clones only, minus some. The table shows fewer than 70,000 clones, with about 73% occurring only once. Sequencing used PBMCs. The source of these receptors is a woman aged 60-75 years in good health and CMV-seropositive.

The chain uses TRBV5-6 and TRBJ1-6, with a possible D match to TRBD1 (5 bases). Germline V gene data show CDR1 as SGHDT and CDR2 as YYEEEE. The CDR3 totals 15 residues. Trimming stripped 4 bases from V and 4 bases from J, with 12 bases between. CDR3 bases: TGTGCCAGCAGCAAGAGGACAATTTATAATTCACCCCTCCACTTT. This codes for CASSKRTIYNSPLHF.

CDR3 nucleotides: TGTGCCAGCGGAGGACAGGGGACTACCTACGAGCAGTACTTC. Its translation is CASGGQGTTYEQYF. The V and J genes are TRBV28 and TRBJ2-7; TRBD1 agrees at 9 bases. The CDR3 runs 14 residues. The V segment lost 8 bases and the J segment 2 bases; nucleotides outside the gene matches: 7. Per germline, CDR1 MDHEN and CDR2 SYDVKM.

The chain recombines TRBV7-8 with TRBJ2-7; tentatively, D is TRBD1 (5 bases). Germline assignment: CDR1 SGHVS and CDR2 FQNEAQ. The CDR3 extends over 15 amino acids. Trimming pared 3 bases from V and 2 bases from J, leaving 14 bases between. CDR3 loop: CASSLRTGSAYEQYF. For the CDR3, the DNA is TGTGCCAGCAGCTTGAGAACAGGTTCCGCCTACGAGCAGTACTTC. Variable domain in full (rest from reference TRBV7-8 and TRBJ2-7): GAGVSQSPRYKVAKRGQDVALRCDPISGHVSLFWYQQALGQGPEFLTYFQNEAQLDKSGLPSDRFFAERPEGSVSTLKIQRTQQEDSAVYLCASSLRTGSAYEQYFGPGTRLTVT.

The rearrangement links TRBV27 to TRBJ1-1, with 9 bases matching TRBD1. Germline CDR1 and CDR2: MNHEY and SMNVEV (reference sequence). J lost 1 base, V lost 7 bases, and 4 bases had no gene match. The CDR3 is 14 amino acids. This chain's CDR3 is CASNPGQGNTEAFF. In DNA form, the CDR3 reads TGTGCCAGCAACCCGGGACAGGGGAACACTGAAGCTTTCTTT.

The V and J genes are TRBV5-6 and TRBJ1-1; 7 bases are shared with TRBD1. The V gene end was trimmed by 4 bases and the J gene end by 0 bases; junction bases not matched to a gene: 3. Germline V lookup: CDR1 SGHDT, CDR2 YYEEEE. The CDR3 covers 14 residues. The CDR3 region is CASSRTGMNTEAFF. For the CDR3, the DNA is TGTGCCAGCAGCCGGACAGGCATGAACACTGAAGCTTTCTTT.

The chain recombines TRBV10-2 with TRBJ2-7; 9 bases line up with TRBD1. V shed 7 bases, J shed 4 bases, and the junction held 8 bases outside the gene matches. Germline V gene lookup returns CDR1 WSHSY and CDR2 SAAADI. CDR3 length: 14 amino acids. Here the CDR3 reads CASKTGQGTYEQYF. CDR3 DNA: TGCGCCAGCAAAACCGGACAGGGGACATACGAGCAGTACTTC.

This rearrangement joins TRBV14 to TRBJ1-1, with TRBD1 matching over 9 bases. V dropped 4 bases and J dropped 3; count of bases not matched to a gene: 3. Germline CDR1 is SGHDN and CDR2 is FVKESK. This CDR3 comprises 14 residues. The CDR3 loop is CASSPWTGDTEAFF. CDR3 in DNA: TGTGCCAGCAGCCCTTGGACAGGGGACACTGAAGCTTTCTTT.

This chain links TRBV4-1 with TRBJ2-1, with D hard to call. The ends were cut back, 1 base at V and 0 bases at J, with 13 bases in the middle. The germline V gene encodes CDR1 MGHRA and CDR2 YSYEKL. The length of the CDR3 is 17 residues. CDR3 sequence (DNA): TGCGCCAGCAGCCAAGTGCGACTCACGCACTCCTACAATGAGCAGTTCTTC. Translating it yields CASSQVRLTHSYNEQFF.

This clone occurred once. The rearrangement links TRBV7-9 to TRBJ1-2; D is possibly TRBD1 (5 bases). CDR3 length: 14 amino acids. Looked up from germline, CDR1 is SEHNR and CDR2 is FQNEAQ (reference sequence). Trimming cost V 5 bases and J 7 bases, with 17 bases left between them. CDR3 nucleotide sequence: TGTGCCAGCAGCCCCCCGAACCCGGGGGGTGGCTACACCTTC. Its protein product is CASSPPNPGGGYTF.